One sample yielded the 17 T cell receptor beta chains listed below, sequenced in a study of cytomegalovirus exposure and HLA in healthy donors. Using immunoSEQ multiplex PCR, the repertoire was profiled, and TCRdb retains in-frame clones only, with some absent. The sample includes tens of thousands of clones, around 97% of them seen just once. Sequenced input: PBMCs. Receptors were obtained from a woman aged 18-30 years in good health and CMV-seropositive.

The CDR3 DNA is TGTGCCAGCAGCTTAATTAGCGGGAGCTACGAGCAGTACTTC. Amino acids: CASSLISGSYEQYF. The chain couples TRBV7-2 to TRBJ2-5, with 9 bases matching TRBD2. With the DNA end fitting TRBJ2-7 better, the J assignment may be wrong. This CDR3 has 14 residues. CDR1 SGHTA and CDR2 FQGNSA come from the germline V gene.

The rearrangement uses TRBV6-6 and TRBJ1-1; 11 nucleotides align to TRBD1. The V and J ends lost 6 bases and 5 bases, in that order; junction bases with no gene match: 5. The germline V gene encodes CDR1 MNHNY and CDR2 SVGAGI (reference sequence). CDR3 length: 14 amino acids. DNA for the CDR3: TGTGCCAGCAGCCTGGGACAGGGGGGTACTGAAGCTTTCTTT. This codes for CASSLGQGGTEAFF.

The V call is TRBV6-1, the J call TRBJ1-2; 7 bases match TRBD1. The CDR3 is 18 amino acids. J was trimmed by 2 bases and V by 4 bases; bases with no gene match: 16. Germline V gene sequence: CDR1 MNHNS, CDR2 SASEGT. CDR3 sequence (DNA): TGTGCCAGCAGTGCCGCCAGGACAGGACGAGACTTAAACTATGGCTACACCTTC. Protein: CASSAARTGRDLNYGYTF.

CDR3 sequence: CASSSVGSPSGNTIYF. Here the CDR3 DNA reads TGTGCCAGCAGCTCCGTCGGGTCTCCCTCTGGAAACACCATATATTTT. The chain employs TRBV11-1 and TRBJ1-3; D is uncertain. This CDR3 region has 16 residues. With 4 bases removed from V and 0 bases from J, the gap between germline ends came to 13 bases. Germline V CDR1 and CDR2: SGHAT, FQDESV (reference sequence).

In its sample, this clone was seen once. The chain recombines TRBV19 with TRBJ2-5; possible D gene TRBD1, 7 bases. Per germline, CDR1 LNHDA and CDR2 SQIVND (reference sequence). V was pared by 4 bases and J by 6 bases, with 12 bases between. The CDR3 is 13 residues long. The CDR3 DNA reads TGTGCCAGTAGTACACAGGGGAGGCAGACCCAGTACTTC. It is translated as CASSTQGRQTQYF.

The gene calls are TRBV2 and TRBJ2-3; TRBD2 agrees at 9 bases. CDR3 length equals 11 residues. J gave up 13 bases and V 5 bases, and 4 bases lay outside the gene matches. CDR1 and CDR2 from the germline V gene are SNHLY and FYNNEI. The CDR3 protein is CASSPRLAEYF. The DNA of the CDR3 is TGTGCCAGCAGTCCCCGACTAGCGGAGTATTTT.

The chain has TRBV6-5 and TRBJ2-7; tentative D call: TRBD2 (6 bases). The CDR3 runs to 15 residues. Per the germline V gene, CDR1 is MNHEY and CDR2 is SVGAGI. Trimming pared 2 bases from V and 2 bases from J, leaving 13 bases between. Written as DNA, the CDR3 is TGTGCCAGCAGTTACGTGTTAGCGGCGCCCTACGAGCAGTACTTC. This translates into CASSYVLAAPYEQYF.

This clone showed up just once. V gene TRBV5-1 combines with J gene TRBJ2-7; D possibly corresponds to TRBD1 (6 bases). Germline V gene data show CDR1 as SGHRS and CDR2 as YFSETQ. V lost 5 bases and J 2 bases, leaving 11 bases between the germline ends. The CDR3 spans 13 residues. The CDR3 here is CASRPTGTYEQYF. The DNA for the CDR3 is TGCGCCAGCAGGCCTACAGGGACCTACGAGCAGTACTTC. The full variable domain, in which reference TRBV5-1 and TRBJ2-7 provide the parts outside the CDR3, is KAGVTQTPRYLIKTRGQQVTLSCSPISGHRSVSWYQQTPGQGLQFLFEYFSETQRNKGNFPGRFSGRQFSNSRSEMNVSTLELGDSALYLCASRPTGTYEQYFGPGTRLTVT.

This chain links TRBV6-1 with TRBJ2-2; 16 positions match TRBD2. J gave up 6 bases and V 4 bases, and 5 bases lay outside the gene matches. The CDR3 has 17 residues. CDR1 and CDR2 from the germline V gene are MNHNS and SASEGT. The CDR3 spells CASSGGTSGRAPGELFF. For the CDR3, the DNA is TGTGCCAGCAGTGGGGGGACTAGCGGGAGGGCCCCCGGGGAGCTGTTTTTT.

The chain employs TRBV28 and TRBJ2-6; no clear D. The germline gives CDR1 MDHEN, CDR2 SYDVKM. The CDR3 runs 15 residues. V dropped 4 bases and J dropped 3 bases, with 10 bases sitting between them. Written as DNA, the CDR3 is TGTGCCAGCAGTTCCCCCGCTATTGGGGCCAACGTCCTGACTTTC. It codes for CASSSPAIGANVLTF.

This chain's CDR3 is CASTKGGSYRTQETQYF. The CDR3 coding sequence is TGTGCCAGCACCAAAGGGGGTTCGTACAGAACACAAGAGACCCAGTACTTC. V usage is TRBV14 and J usage is TRBJ2-5; maybe TRBD1 (6 bases). The germline CDR1 and CDR2 sequences are SGHDN and FVKESK. The CDR3 totals 17 residues. V lost 7 bases, J lost 2 bases, and 23 bases lay in between.

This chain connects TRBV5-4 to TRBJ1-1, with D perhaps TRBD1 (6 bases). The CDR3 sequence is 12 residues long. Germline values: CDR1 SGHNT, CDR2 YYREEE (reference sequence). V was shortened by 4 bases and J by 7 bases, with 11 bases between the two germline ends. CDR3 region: CASSQGQGEAFF. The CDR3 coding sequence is TGTGCCAGCAGCCAGGGGCAGGGTGAAGCTTTCTTT.

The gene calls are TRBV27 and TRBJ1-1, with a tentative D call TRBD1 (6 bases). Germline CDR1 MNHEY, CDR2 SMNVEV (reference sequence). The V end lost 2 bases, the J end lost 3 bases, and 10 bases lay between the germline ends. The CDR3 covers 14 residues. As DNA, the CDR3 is TGTGCCAGCAGTTTACCAGGGGCTCACACTGAAGCTTTCTTT. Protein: CASSLPGAHTEAFF.

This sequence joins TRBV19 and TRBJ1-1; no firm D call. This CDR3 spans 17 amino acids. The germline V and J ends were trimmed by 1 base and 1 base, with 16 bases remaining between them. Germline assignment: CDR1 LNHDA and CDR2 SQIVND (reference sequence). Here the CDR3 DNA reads TGTGCCAGTAGTATAGGTAGGAGGGTTGGATCGAACACTGAAGCTTTCTTT. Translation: CASSIGRRVGSNTEAFF.

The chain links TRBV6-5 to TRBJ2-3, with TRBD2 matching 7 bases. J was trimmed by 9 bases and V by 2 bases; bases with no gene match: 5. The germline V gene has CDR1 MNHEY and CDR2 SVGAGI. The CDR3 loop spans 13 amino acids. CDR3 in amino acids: CASSYTGGGTQYF. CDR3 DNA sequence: TGTGCCAGCAGTTACACGGGAGGAGGGACGCAGTATTTT.

For the CDR3, the DNA is TGTGCCAGCAGCCGGACACAGGGGGCCCCAACCTACGAGCAGTACTTC. Amino acids: CASSRTQGAPTYEQYF. The chain uses TRBV9 and TRBJ2-7, with 9 nucleotides matching TRBD1. There are 16 residues in the CDR3. Germline V gene lookup returns CDR1 SGDLS and CDR2 YYNGEE. The trim removed 4 bases at V and 2 bases at J, leaving 10 bases unmatched.

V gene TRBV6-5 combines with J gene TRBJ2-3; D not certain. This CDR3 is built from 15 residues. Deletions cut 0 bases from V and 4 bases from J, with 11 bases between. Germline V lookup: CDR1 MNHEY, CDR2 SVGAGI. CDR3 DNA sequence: TGTGCCAGCAGTTACTCGCTAGTTGGTGCAGATACGCAGTATTTT. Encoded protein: CASSYSLVGADTQYF.